The 7 T cell receptor beta chains below come from one sample, sequenced in a study of T-cell reconstitution after alpha-beta-depleted transplantation in children. The authors prepared the TCRbeta library with unique molecular identifiers. TCRdb reprocessed the PCR reads with MiXCR, giving one entry per CDR3 protein. The data show fewer than 550,000 distinct CDR3 sequences, approximately 10% seen once. Sequencing used PBMCs, mostly from graft donor cells, obtained 180 days after TCRalphabeta/CD19-depleted stem cell transplant. Receptor source: a female patient aged 2-9 years who had a stem cell transplant for aplastic anemia, so the T cells may come from the graft donor.

The table lists this clonotype with many counts. This chain uses TRBV10-3 with TRBJ2-7, with unresolved D. V lost 0 bases and J lost 9, with 15 bases in between. CDR1 ENHRY and CDR2 SYGVKD come from the germline V gene. This CDR3 is built from 14 residues. This CDR3 is CAISESSMGPGQYF. The CDR3 DNA follows: TGTGCCATCAGTGAGTCGAGTATGGGCCCGGGGCAGTACTTC.

Only a few counts were recorded for this clonotype. The genes are TRBV12-3 or TRBV12-4 and TRBJ2-7, with a tentative D call TRBD2 (6 bases). The CDR3 contains 13 residues. The V and J ends lost 4 bases and 1 base respectively, with 8 bases between them. For the CDR3, the DNA is TGTGCCAGCAGTTGGGGACTTTCCTACGAGCAGTACGTC. Translating it yields CASSWGLSYEQYV.

This clonotype was picked up a small number of times. This chain joins TRBV28 and TRBJ2-3; 11 bases align to TRBD1. The trim removed 4 bases at V and 1 base at J, leaving 13 bases unmatched. This CDR3 contains 19 residues. Germline V gene lookup returns CDR1 MDHEN and CDR2 SYDVKM. DNA for the CDR3: TGTGCCAGCAGTTCCGCCTCGGGACAGGGGGACCTACGCACAGATACGCAGTATTTT. Translating gives CASSSASGQGDLRTDTQYF.

This clonotype was counted ten times or more. The chain uses TRBV28 and TRBJ2-5, with 12 bases matching TRBD1. In germline, CDR1 is MDHEN, CDR2 SYDVKM. The CDR3 spans 15 residues. Trimming cost V 8 bases and J 4 bases; bases outside gene matches: 8. CDR3 residues: CASRPRDRGRETQYF. DNA of the CDR3: TGTGCCAGCCGACCCCGGGACAGGGGGCGAGAGACCCAGTACTTC.

The table lists this clonotype with many counts. This chain links TRBV5-5 with TRBJ2-2; 7 bases agree with TRBD1. Per germline, CDR1 SGHKS and CDR2 YYEKEE (reference sequence). CDR3 length: 16 residues. The junction had 6 bases not matched to a gene; V was cut back by 3 bases and J by 1 base. The CDR3 spells CASSWAQGRNTGELFF. In DNA form, the CDR3 reads TGTGCCAGCAGCTGGGCACAGGGGCGGAACACCGGGGAGCTGTTTTTT.

This clonotype has more than one count but fewer than ten. The chain joins TRBV9 to TRBJ2-3; a possible D gene is TRBD2 (6 bases). The CDR3 is made up of 14 amino acids. The V end lost 3 bases, the J end lost 6 bases, and 14 bases lay between the germline ends. Looked up from germline, CDR1 is SGDLS and CDR2 is YYNGEE. CDR3 sequence (DNA): TGTGCCAGCAGCGCCCCCTCTAGCGTGGATACGCAGTATTTT. Its translation: CASSAPSSVDTQYF.

This clonotype was seen a handful of times. V and J are TRBV6-5 and TRBJ2-7; D uncertain. CDR1 is MNHEY, CDR2 SVGAGI, per germline. Trimming removed 8 bases from V and 3 bases from J, with 14 bases in between. The CDR3 contains 13 residues. The CDR3 coding sequence is TGTGCCAGCTCCCAACGGGCCATCTACGAGCAGTACGTC. This codes for CASSQRAIYEQYV.